This T cell receptor beta chain was captured by sequencing in a study of blood T cell repertoires in COVID-19. Germline CDR1 is SGHDT and CDR2 is YYEEEE. The CDR3 extends over 15 amino acids. Trimming removed 4 bases from V and 6 bases from J; junction bases left unmatched: 8. This table comes from immunoSEQ multiplex PCR, and its TCRdb copy is limited to in-frame clones, with some not included. The sample shows fewer than 200,000 clones, less than 85% of them seen only once. The sample taken for sequencing was peripheral blood. This chain links TRBV5-6 with TRBJ2-3; TRBD2 matches 10 bases. This sequence was found in a woman of 80 years or more with acute or convalescent COVID-19. DNA of the CDR3: TGTGCCAGCAGCCCCTCAGCGGGAGGGTTCGATACGCAGTATTTT. Translating it yields CASSPSAGGFDTQYF.